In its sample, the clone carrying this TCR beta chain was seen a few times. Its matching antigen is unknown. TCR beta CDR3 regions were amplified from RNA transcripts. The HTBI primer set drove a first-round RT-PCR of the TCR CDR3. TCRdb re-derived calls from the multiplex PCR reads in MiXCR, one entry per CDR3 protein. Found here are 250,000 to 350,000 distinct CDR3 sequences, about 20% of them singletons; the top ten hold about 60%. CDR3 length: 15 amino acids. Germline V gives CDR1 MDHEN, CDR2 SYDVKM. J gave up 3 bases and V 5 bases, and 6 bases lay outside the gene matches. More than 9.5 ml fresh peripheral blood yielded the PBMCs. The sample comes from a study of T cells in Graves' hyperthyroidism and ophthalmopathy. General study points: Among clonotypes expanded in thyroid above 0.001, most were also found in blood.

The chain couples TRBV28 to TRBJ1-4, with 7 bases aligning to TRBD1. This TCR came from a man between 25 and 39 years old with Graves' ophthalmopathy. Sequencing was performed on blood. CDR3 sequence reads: CASSLTGPSNEKLFF. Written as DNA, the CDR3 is TGTGCCAGCAGTCTGACAGGGCCGTCTAATGAAAAACTGTTTTTT.